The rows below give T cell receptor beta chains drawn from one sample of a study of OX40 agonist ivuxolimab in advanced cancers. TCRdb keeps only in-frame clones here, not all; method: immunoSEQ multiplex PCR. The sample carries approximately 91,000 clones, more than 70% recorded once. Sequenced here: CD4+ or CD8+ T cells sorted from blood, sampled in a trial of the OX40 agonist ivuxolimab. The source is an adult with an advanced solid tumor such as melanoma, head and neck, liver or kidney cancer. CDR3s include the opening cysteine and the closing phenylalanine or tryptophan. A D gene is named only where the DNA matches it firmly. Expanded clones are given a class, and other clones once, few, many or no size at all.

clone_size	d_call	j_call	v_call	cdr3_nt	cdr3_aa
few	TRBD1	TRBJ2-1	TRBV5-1	TGCGCCAGCAGCTTTACCGGGACAGGGTTGGTCAATGAGCAGTTCTTC	CASSFTGTGLVNEQFF
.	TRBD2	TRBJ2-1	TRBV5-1	TGCGCCAGCAGCCCGGGACTAGCGGGAGGTGTCCGTTCCTACAATGAGCAGTTCTTC	CASSPGLAGGVRSYNEQFF
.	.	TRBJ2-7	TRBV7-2	TGTGCCAGCAGCTTAGGGCAGGGTGTCGACGAGCAGTACTTC	CASSLGQGVDEQYF
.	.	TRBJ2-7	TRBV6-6	TGTGCCAGCAGTTACGGCGGGATGGGAGCCTACGAGCAGTACTTC	CASSYGGMGAYEQYF
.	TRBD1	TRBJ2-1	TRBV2	TGTGCCAGCAGATCGCGGACAGGGTATAGTGAGCAGTTCTTC	CASRSRTGYSEQFF
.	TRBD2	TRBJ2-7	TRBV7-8	TGTGCCAGCAGCTCTTACCAGGGACTAGATAGGAGATTC	CASSSYQGLDRRF
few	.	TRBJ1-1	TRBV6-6	TGTGCCAGCAGACCCAGGGAATCTGAAGCTTTCTTT	CASRPRESEAFF
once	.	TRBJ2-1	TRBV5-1	TGCGCCAGCAGCTTGGAAGCCTACAATGAGCAGTTCTTC	CASSLEAYNEQFF
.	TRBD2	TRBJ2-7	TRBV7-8	TGTGCCAGCAGTTCATGGACTAGCGGAGCCTACGAGCAGTACTTC	CASSSWTSGAYEQYF
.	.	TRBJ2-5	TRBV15	TGTGCCACCAGCAGAGATCTCAGGGCCGGTCGAGAGACCCAGTACTTC	CATSRDLRAGRETQYF
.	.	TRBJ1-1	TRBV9	TGTGCCAGCAGCTCACGGACAGTCATGAACACTGAAGCTTTCTTT	CASSSRTVMNTEAFF
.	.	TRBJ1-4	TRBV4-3	TGCGCCAGCAGCCAAGATTACCGTAATGAAAAACTGTTTTTT	CASSQDYRNEKLFF
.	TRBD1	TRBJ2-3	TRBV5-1	TGCGCCAGCGTCACAGGGGGAGGCACAGATACGCAGTATTTT	CASVTGGGTDTQYF
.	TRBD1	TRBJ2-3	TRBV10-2	TGCGCCAGCAGTGAGAGGGGGCGCACAGATACGCAGTATTTT	CASSERGRTDTQYF
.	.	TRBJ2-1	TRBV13	TGTGCCAGCAGCTTAGATAGCGCCCAACTCTCCTACAATGAGCAGTTCTTC	CASSLDSAQLSYNEQFF
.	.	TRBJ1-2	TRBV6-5	TGTGCCAGCAGCCAACAGGGTCCTGGTCTTGCTGGCTACACCTTC	CASSQQGPGLAGYTF
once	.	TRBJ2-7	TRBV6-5	TGTGCCAGCAGTACCCCCCTCGAGCAGTACTTC	CASSTPLEQYF
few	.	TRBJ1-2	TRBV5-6	TGTGCCAGCAGCTTCCTAGGGCAGGACTATGGCTACACCTTC	CASSFLGQDYGYTF
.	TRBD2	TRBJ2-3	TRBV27	TGTGCCAGCAGCTTCGCGGGGGATTATAATACGCAGTATTTT	CASSFAGDYNTQYF
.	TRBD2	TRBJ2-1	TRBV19	TGTGCCAGTAGTAAGGGACTAGCGGGAGTCGATGAGCAGTTCTTC	CASSKGLAGVDEQFF
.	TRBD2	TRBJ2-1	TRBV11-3	TGTGCCAGCAGCTTAGCTAGCGGGAGTAAAAATGAGCAGTTCTTC	CASSLASGSKNEQFF
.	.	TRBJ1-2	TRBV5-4	TGTGCCAGCAGCTTGGACAGCTCCTATGGCTACACCTTC	CASSLDSSYGYTF
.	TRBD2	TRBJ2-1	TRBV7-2	TGTGCCAGCAGCCTCTTACTAGCGGGAGTAAATGAGCAGTTCTTC	CASSLLLAGVNEQFF
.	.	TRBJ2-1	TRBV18	TGTGCCAGCTCACCACCTGTCGGGAGTGGGGGAGAGAATGAGCAGTTCTTC	CASSPPVGSGGENEQFF
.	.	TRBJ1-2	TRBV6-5	TGTGCCAGTAAAATGGCAGGGCTCGTCGAGGGCTACACCTTC	CASKMAGLVEGYTF
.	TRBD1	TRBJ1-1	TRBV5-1	TGCGCCAGCAGACAGGGGGCGGACACTGAAGCTTTCTTT	CASRQGADTEAFF
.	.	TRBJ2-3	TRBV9	TGTGCCAGCAGCGTAGAGGCCCGGGCGGCAGATACGCAGTATTTT	CASSVEARAADTQYF
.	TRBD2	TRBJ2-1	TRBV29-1	TGCAGCGCATTTAGCGGGAGGGCGGACAATGAGCAGTTCTTC	CSAFSGRADNEQFF
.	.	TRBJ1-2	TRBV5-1	TGCGCCAGCAGCTTGGGTCAGGAACGCGGCTACACCTTC	CASSLGQERGYTF
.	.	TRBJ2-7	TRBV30	TGTGCCTGGAGTGTAGGGCAGAACTACTACGAGCAGTACTTC	CAWSVGQNYYEQYF
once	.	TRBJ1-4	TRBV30	TGTGCCTGGAGTGTAGGGCAGGGTGGCGAAAAACTGTTTTTT	CAWSVGQGGEKLFF
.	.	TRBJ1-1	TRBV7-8	TGTGCCAGCAGCACATCAAACATAGGCATGAACACTGAAGCTTTCTTT	CASSTSNIGMNTEAFF
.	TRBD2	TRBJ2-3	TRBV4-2	TGTGCCAGCAGCTTTAGCGGGGACACAGATACGCAGTATTTT	CASSFSGDTDTQYF
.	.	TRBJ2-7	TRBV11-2	TGTGCCAGCAGCGGCCGTAATCCTGACTCCTACGAGCAGTACTTC	CASSGRNPDSYEQYF
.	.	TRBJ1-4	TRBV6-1	TGTGCCAGCAGTGAAGCCAGTAGGGAAAAACTGTTTTTT	CASSEASREKLFF
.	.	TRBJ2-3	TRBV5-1	TGCGCCAGCAGTCGGGAGAGGGGTGCAGATACGCAGTATTTT	CASSRERGADTQYF
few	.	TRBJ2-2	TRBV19	TGTGCCAGTAGTGGGGGCACCGGGGAGCTGTTTTTT	CASSGGTGELFF
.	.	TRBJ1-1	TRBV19	TGTGCCAGTAGTATAGGGGCGGGGGCGAACACTGAAGCTTTCTTT	CASSIGAGANTEAFF
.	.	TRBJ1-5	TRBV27	TGTGCCAGCAGGACAGGACTCTATAGCAATCAGCCCCAGCATTTT	CASRTGLYSNQPQHF
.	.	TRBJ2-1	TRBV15	TGTGCCACCAGCAGAGATCCTAGTTCCTACAATGAGCAGTTCTTC	CATSRDPSSYNEQFF